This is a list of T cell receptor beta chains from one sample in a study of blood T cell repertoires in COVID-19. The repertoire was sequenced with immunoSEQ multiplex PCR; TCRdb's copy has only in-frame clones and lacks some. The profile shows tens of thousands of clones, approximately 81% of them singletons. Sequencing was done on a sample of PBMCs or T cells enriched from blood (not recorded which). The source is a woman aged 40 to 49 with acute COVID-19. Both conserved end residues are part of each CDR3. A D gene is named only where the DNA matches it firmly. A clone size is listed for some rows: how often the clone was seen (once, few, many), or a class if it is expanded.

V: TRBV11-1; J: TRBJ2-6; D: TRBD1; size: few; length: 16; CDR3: CASSSGTGSGANVLTF; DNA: TGTGCCAGCAGCTCTGGGACAGGGTCTGGGGCCAACGTCCTGACTTTC
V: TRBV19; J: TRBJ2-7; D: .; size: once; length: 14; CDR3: CASSPRRQAHEQYF; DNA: TGTGCCAGTAGTCCCCGCCGACAGGCGCACGAGCAGTACTTC
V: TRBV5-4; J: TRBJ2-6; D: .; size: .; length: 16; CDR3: CASSLGGGSGANVLTF; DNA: TGTGCCAGCAGCTTGGGGGGCGGTTCTGGGGCCAACGTCCTGACTTTC
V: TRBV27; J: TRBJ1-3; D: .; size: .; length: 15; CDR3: CASSLDSYSGNTIYF; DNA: TGTGCCAGCAGTTTAGACAGTTACTCTGGAAACACCATATATTTT
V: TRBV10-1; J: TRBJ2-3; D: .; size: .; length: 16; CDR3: CASSESGSTGTDTQYF; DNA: TGCGCCAGCAGTGAGTCGGGGAGTACCGGCACAGATACGCAGTATTTT
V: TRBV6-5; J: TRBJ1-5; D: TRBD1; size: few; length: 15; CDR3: CATTQGRVSNQPQHF; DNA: TGTGCCACCACACAGGGGCGGGTTAGCAATCAGCCCCAGCATTTT
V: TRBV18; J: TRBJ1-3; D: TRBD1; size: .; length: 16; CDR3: CASSSGQGRSGNTIYF; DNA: TGTGCCAGCTCAAGCGGACAGGGTCGCTCTGGAAACACCATATATTTT
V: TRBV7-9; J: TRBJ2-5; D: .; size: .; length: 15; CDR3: CASSLTESRVETQYF; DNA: TGTGCCAGCAGCCTAACGGAATCTAGAGTAGAGACCCAGTACTTC
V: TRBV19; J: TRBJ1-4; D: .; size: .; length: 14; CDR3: CASSIQGTNEKLFF; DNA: TGTGCCAGTAGTATTCAGGGAACTAATGAAAAACTGTTTTTT
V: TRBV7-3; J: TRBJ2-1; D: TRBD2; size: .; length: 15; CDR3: CASSRGLAGTNEQFF; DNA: TGTGCCAGCAGCCGCGGACTAGCGGGAACGAATGAGCAGTTCTTC